The 23 T cell receptor beta chains given below trace back to one sample, sequenced in a study of blood T cells in healthy people across ages. Primed by a sample-barcoded 5' primer and a J-beta primer mix, a second PCR proceeded for about 6 to 12 cycles. TCRdb called the 5' RACE reads again in MiXCR, with one record for every CDR3 protein. In the table there are hundreds of thousands of distinct CDR3 sequences, around three fifths of which are singletons. Specimen: blood. The source of these receptors is a man aged 60 to 75 in good health.

This chain joins TRBV5-1 and TRBJ2-3; the D is unclear. Germline assignment: CDR1 SGHRS and CDR2 YFSETQ. Trimming shortened V by 1 base and J by 0 bases, and 12 bases separated the two germline ends. The CDR3 is made up of 16 amino acids. CDR3 in DNA: TGCGCCAGCAGCTTGAAGACGTCGGCGAGCACAGATACGCAGTATTTT. The encoded protein is CASSLKTSASTDTQYF.

The chain joins TRBV27 to TRBJ2-5; TRBD1 matches at 7 bases. The germline V gene has CDR1 MNHEY and CDR2 SMNVEV (reference sequence). V lost 5 bases, J lost 5 bases, and 11 bases stayed unmatched. This CDR3 is 15 amino acids long. The CDR3 DNA is TGTGCCAGCAGTAAACAGACAGGGCGGCAGGAGACCCAGTACTTC. Its translation: CASSKQTGRQETQYF.

The rearrangement uses TRBV29-1 and TRBJ2-1, with 8 bases fitting TRBD2. V was pared by 6 bases and J by 9 bases, with 13 bases of the junction left unmatched. The CDR3 is 14 amino acids. Germline lookup yields CDR1 SQVTM and CDR2 ANQGSEA. Here the CDR3 reads CSVRAGGAPVEQFF. The CDR3 DNA follows: TGCAGCGTGAGGGCCGGGGGGGCCCCGGTTGAGCAGTTCTTC.

The CDR3 DNA is TGTGCCAGCAGCTTGAGGCGGGGGGCCGTCGAAAACATTCAGTACTTC. Translating gives CASSLRRGAVENIQYF. The chain combines TRBV7-2 with TRBJ2-4, with 8 nucleotides matching TRBD2. The V gene end was trimmed by 3 bases and the J gene end by 5 bases; junction bases not matched to a gene: 9. This CDR3 is built from 16 residues. Germline CDR1 SGHTA, CDR2 FQGNSA.

The chain employs TRBV21-1 and TRBJ2-5. TRBV21-1 is a documented pseudogene. This CDR3 has 12 amino acids. CDR3 DNA: TGTGCCAGCAGTACCCTGGGGGAGACCCAGTACTTC. Amino acid sequence: CASSTLGETQYF.

The chain employs TRBV12-3 or TRBV12-4 and TRBJ2-5; 10 bases are shared with TRBD2. There are 14 residues in the CDR3. The V gene end was trimmed by 5 bases and the J gene end by 1 base; junction bases not matched to a gene: 1. CDR3: CASSASGSQETQYF. The CDR3 bases are TGTGCCAGCAGTGCTAGCGGGAGCCAAGAGACCCAGTACTTC.

This chain connects TRBV24-1 to TRBJ2-5; TRBD1 agrees at 9 bases. The DNA matches TRBJ2-7 better at its end, which makes the J call doubtful. CDR1 is KGHDR and CDR2 is SFDVKD in the germline V gene. The CDR3 spans 13 residues. CDR3 DNA sequence: TGTGCCACCCTAAGACAGGGGGTTTACGAGCAGTACTTC. Translation: CATLRQGVYEQYF.

The J gene is TRBJ2-1, the V gene TRBV12-3 or TRBV12-4, with 12 bases that match TRBD2. V lost 6 bases, J lost 4 bases, and 7 bases stayed unmatched. The CDR3 loop spans 16 amino acids. The CDR3 protein is CASRPGLAGPYNEQFF. As DNA, the CDR3 is TGTGCCAGCAGGCCGGGACTAGCGGGCCCTTACAATGAGCAGTTCTTC.

V usage is TRBV29-1 and J usage is TRBJ1-1; D not certain. V lost 7 bases and J lost 7, with 13 bases in between. This CDR3 has 11 amino acids. Germline CDR1 and CDR2: SQVTM and ANQGSEA. As DNA, the CDR3 is TGCAGCGCCCCGGTGGTTAGTGAAGCTTTCTTT. Translating it yields CSAPVVSEAFF. The variable domain in full, with the rest retrieved from reference TRBV29-1 and TRBJ1-1, is SAVISQKPSRDICQRGTSLTIQCQVDSQVTMMFWYRQQPGQSLTLIATANQGSEATYESGFVIDKFPISRPNLTFSTLTVSNMSPEDSSIYLCSAPVVSEAFFGQGTRLTVV.

A few counts support this clonotype. This chain joins TRBV19 and TRBJ1-1; TRBD1 might be the D (6 bases). V gave up 4 bases and J gave up 2 bases, with 11 bases separating them. Germline V lookup: CDR1 LNHDA, CDR2 SQIVND (reference sequence). This CDR3 contains 14 residues. The CDR3 DNA sequence: TGTGCCAGTAGTACCGGAGGGGGTAACACTGAAGCTTTCTTT. Translating it yields CASSTGGGNTEAFF.

The J gene is TRBJ2-7, the V gene TRBV9; D remains unclear. Trimming cost V 0 bases and J 0 bases, with 7 bases left between them. CDR3 length: 14 residues. The V gene's germline CDR1 is SGDLS and CDR2 YYNGEE. The CDR3 sequence: CASSVDRHSYEQYF. The CDR3 DNA sequence: TGTGCCAGCAGCGTAGACAGACACTCCTACGAGCAGTACTTC.

This clonotype was observed a handful of times. The chain recombines TRBV7-9 with TRBJ2-2; 10 bases line up with TRBD1. Trimming took 11 bases from V and 4 from J; bases not matched to a gene: 4. This CDR3 spans 13 amino acids. Germline CDR1 reads SEHNR; CDR2 reads FQNEAQ (reference sequence). The CDR3 DNA sequence: TGTGCCTGGCGGGACAGGGGCACCGGGGAGCTGTTTTTT. It encodes CAWRDRGTGELFF.

This clonotype was detected many times. The rearrangement uses TRBV28 and TRBJ2-5; D is unresolved. The CDR3 is made up of 13 amino acids. Trimming removed 2 bases at V and 2 bases at J, with 6 bases between. The V gene's germline CDR1 is MDHEN and CDR2 SYDVKM. The CDR3 loop is CASSLPGQETQYF. CDR3 nucleotide sequence: TGTGCCAGCAGTTTACCCGGTCAAGAGACCCAGTACTTC.

The CDR3 region is CASSSSRTGDYEQFF. DNA of the CDR3: TGTGCCAGCAGCTCGAGCAGGACAGGGGATTATGAGCAGTTCTTC. The chain links TRBV7-2 to TRBJ2-1; TRBD1 matches at 9 bases. The germline V gene has CDR1 SGHTA and CDR2 FQGNSA. CDR3 length: 15 residues. The junction had 9 bases not matched to a gene; V was cut back by 4 bases and J by 8 bases. The whole variable domain, filled in from reference TRBV7-2 and TRBJ2-1, reads GAGVSQSPSNKVTEKGKDVELRCDPISGHTALYWYRQSLGQGLEFLIYFQGNSAPDKSGLPSDRFSAERTGGSVSTLTIQRTQQEDSAVYLCASSSSRTGDYEQFFGPGTRLTVL.

This chain links TRBV29-1 with TRBJ1-2; D gene uncertain. CDR1 is SQVTM and CDR2 is ANQGSEA in the germline V gene. Between the trimmed V and J ends, which lost 6 bases and 0 bases, there was a span of 14 bases. The CDR3 totals 14 residues. In nucleotides, the CDR3 is TGCAGCGTCCACGAGCGGGCAGCTAACTATGGCTACACCTTC. It yields the protein CSVHERAANYGYTF. The full variable domain, completed using reference TRBV29-1 and TRBJ1-2, is SAVISQKPSRDICQRGTSLTIQCQVDSQVTMMFWYRQQPGQSLTLIATANQGSEATYESGFVIDKFPISRPNLTFSTLTVSNMSPEDSSIYLCSVHERAANYGYTFGSGTRLTVV.

This clonotype was detected only once. The gene calls are TRBV20-1 and TRBJ1-5; the D gene is possibly TRBD1 (5 bases). The germline gives CDR1 DFQATT, CDR2 SNEGSKA (reference sequence). V was cut by 6 bases and J by 7 bases, with 19 bases left in between. This CDR3 spans 14 amino acids. Here the CDR3 DNA reads TGCAGTGCAAGCACGGGGGAGGGAGGCCAGCCCCAGCATTTT. Translated: CSASTGEGGQPQHF.

This clonotype was found a few times. The J gene is TRBJ2-3, the V gene TRBV7-2; 10 bases fit TRBD2. Germline V CDR1 and CDR2: SGHTA, FQGNSA. The CDR3 is made up of 16 amino acids. V was clipped by 2 bases and J by 4 bases; unmatched bases: 6. CDR3 sequence (DNA): TGTGCCAGCAGCTTACGTCTAGCGGGGGCTGCAGATACGCAGTATTTT. It translates to CASSLRLAGAADTQYF.

The J gene is TRBJ1-5, the V gene TRBV29-1; 8 nucleotides match TRBD1. CDR3 length: 13 residues. Germline assignment: CDR1 SQVTM and CDR2 ANQGSEA. The V gene end was trimmed by 4 bases and the J gene end by 4 bases; junction bases not matched to a gene: 3. The CDR3 DNA reads as TGCAGCGTTGGGACAGGGAGTAATCAGCCCCAGCATTTT. This gives the protein CSVGTGSNQPQHF.

The sample holds a few counts of this clonotype. The junction and the germline gene differ at one end; a read error may be behind it. The chain links TRBV4-2 to TRBJ2-5; 7 bases line up with TRBD2. This CDR3 region has 15 residues. Germline V gene data show CDR1 as LGHNA and CDR2 as YNFKEQ. The CDR3 sequence: CTSSRLAGTQETQYF. The CDR3 DNA sequence: TGTACCAGCAGCCGACTAGCCGGGACCCAAGAGACCCAGTACTTC.

This clonotype has a count of ten or more. The rearrangement links TRBV7-2 to TRBJ2-4; weak D call: TRBD2 (5 bases). Trimming removed 3 bases from V and 8 bases from J, with 8 bases in between. CDR1 is SGHTA, CDR2 FQGNSA, per germline. The CDR3 runs to 12 residues. The DNA of the CDR3 is TGTGCCAGCAGCTTCTTCGGGGACATTCAGTACTTC. Protein sequence: CASSFFGDIQYF.

This rearrangement joins TRBV12-3 or TRBV12-4 to TRBJ2-7, with D perhaps TRBD1 or TRBD2 (5 bases each). The germline V and J ends were trimmed by 2 bases and 0 bases, with 8 bases remaining between them. The CDR3 totals 14 residues. The CDR3 spells CASSLWGPSYEQYF. CDR3 nucleotides: TGTGCCAGCAGTTTATGGGGACCCTCCTACGAGCAGTACTTC.

V gene TRBV7-8 combines with J gene TRBJ1-1; D remains ambiguous. Trimming cost V 1 base and J 1 base, with 7 bases left between them. This CDR3 region has 14 residues. The germline CDR1 and CDR2 sequences are SGHVS and FQNEAQ. The CDR3 bases are TGTGCCAGCAGCTTAGTGGGCCAGAACACTGAAGCTTTCTTT. Its protein product is CASSLVGQNTEAFF.

The table lists this clonotype with a count of one. V is TRBV20-1 and J is TRBJ1-2, with D maybe TRBD1 (6 bases). The CDR3 extends over 12 amino acids. The V end was cut by 5 bases, the J end by 2 bases, with 9 bases between. The germline gives CDR1 DFQATT, CDR2 SNEGSKA (reference sequence). The CDR3 here is CSAAGANYGYTF. The CDR3 DNA follows: TGCAGTGCTGCAGGGGCGAACTATGGCTACACCTTC.